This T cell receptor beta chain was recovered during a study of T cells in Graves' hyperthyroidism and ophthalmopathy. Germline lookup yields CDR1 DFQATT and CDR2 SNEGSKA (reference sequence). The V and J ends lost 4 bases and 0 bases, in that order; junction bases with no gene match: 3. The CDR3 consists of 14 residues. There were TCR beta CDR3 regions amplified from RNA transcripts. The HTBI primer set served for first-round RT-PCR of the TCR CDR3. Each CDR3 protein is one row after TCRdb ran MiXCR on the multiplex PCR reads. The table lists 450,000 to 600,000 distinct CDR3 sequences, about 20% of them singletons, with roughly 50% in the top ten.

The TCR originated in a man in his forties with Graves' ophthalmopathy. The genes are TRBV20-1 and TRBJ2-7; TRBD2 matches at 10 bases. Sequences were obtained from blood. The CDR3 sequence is CSATGTSVSYEQYF. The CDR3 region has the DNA TGCAGTGCTACCGGGACTAGCGTCTCCTACGAGCAGTACTTC.